This T cell receptor (beta chain) was captured in a study of CD8 T cells in Susac syndrome. V lost 3 bases to trimming and J lost 6 bases; unmatched junction nucleotides: 7. Germline-derived CDR1 and CDR2 are SGHRS and YFSETQ. The CDR3 is 14 residues long. Random hexamers were used to reverse transcribe an amount of roughly 0.45 to 1 ug RNA. TCRdb called the immunoSEQ multiplex PCR reads again in MiXCR, with one record for every CDR3 protein. The sample has 200,000 or so distinct CDR3 sequences; over 90% are singletons. Source material: CD4+ T cells from PBMCs. V is TRBV5-1 and J is TRBJ2-7, with 9 bases identical to TRBD1. This clonotype originated in a human donor with multiple sclerosis. The CDR3 sequence is CASSSGTGFAEQYF. In DNA form, the CDR3 reads TGCGCCAGCAGCTCCGGGACAGGGTTCGCCGAGCAGTACTTC.